What follows are 16 T cell receptor delta chains derived from one specimen sequenced in a study of gamma-delta chains in newborns, infants, children. TCRdb re-called the reads using CATT. In the table there are about 7,500 delta-chain clones, 2.1% of which are singletons. Specimen: blood. The receptors stem from a child who was a newborn, infant or young child, either healthy, febrile or measles-vaccinated (not recorded which).

This clone is medium-sized in the sample. The sample carries other DNA sequences with the same CDR3. V gene TRDV2 combines with J gene TRDJ3; 10 bases fit TRDD3. V gave up 4 bases and J gave up 0 bases; unmatched junction bases: 5. CDR3 length: 18 residues. Per the germline V gene, CDR1 is GEAIGNYY and CDR2 is EKD. CDR3: CACDTGGWSSWDTRQMFF. Written as DNA, the CDR3 is TGTGCCTGTGATACTGGGGGATGGAGCTCCTGGGACACCCGACAGATGTTTTTC.

Only a few counts were recorded for this clone. It may be a read error: a sequence one base away is much more abundant. Distinct nucleotide sequences in the sample also encode this CDR3. The V and J genes are TRDV2 and TRDJ2; 11 bases fit TRDD3. The CDR3 extends over 15 amino acids. Germline CDR1 GEAIGNYY, CDR2 EKD. Here the CDR3 DNA reads TGTGCCGAAGGTGGGGGATACGTCTTGACGGCACAACTCTTCTTT. This encodes CAEGGGYVLTAQLFF.

Regarding this clone: A much larger clone differs by one base, so this may be a read error. The sample has other DNA sequences that encode this CDR3 too. V gene TRDV2 combines with J gene TRDJ3; 8 nucleotides match TRDD3. Germline V lookup: CDR1 GEAIGNYY, CDR2 EKD. The CDR3 consists of 20 residues. Here the CDR3 reads CACDTLLGAKVSWDTRQMFF. CDR3 coding DNA: TGCGCCTGTGACACATTACTGGGGGCTAAGGTCTCCTGGGACACCCGACAGATGTTTTTC.

As to this clone: TCRdb records a much larger clone's protein for this DNA, with a difference at residue 14 that likely arises from a read error; the protein given is the translation of the DNA. This chain uses TRDV2 with TRDJ3; D is perhaps TRDD3 (5 bases). The V gene's germline CDR1 is GEAIGNYY and CDR2 EKD. There are 16 residues in the CDR3. CDR3 sequence: CACDTITSWDTRQTFF. As DNA, the CDR3 is TGTGCCTGTGACACAATCACCTCCTGGGACACCCGACAGACGTTTTTC.

This clone was seen more than once but under ten times. TCRdb's listed protein matches a much larger clone and diverges from this DNA's translation at residue 8, likely through a read error; the protein shown comes from the DNA. V is TRDV2 and J is TRDJ3; 7 nucleotides agree with TRDD3. The CDR3 sequence is 19 residues long. After removal of 2 bases from V and 0 bases from J, the junction contained 9 bases not matched to a gene. The germline gives CDR1 GEAIGNYY, CDR2 EKD. CDR3 in amino acids: CACDRLGTPSSWDTRQMFF. The CDR3 DNA is TGTGCCTGTGACAGACTGGGGACCCCCAGCTCCTGGGACACCCGACAGATGTTTTTC.

Remarks on this clone: TCRdb attributes to this sequence the protein of a much larger clone, which differs from the DNA translation at residue 9; a read error is likely, and the protein displayed is translated from the DNA. The chain carries TRDV2 and TRDJ3; D is possibly TRDD3 (5 bases). V shed 0 bases and J shed 0 bases, with 11 bases lying between them. The CDR3 is made up of 18 amino acids. Per germline, CDR1 GEAIGNYY and CDR2 EKD. CDR3 DNA: TGTGCCTGTGACACCGGGGGTTTTGGCTCCTGGGACACCCGACAGATGTTTTTC. Translation: CACDTGGFGSWDTRQMFF.

This clone was observed at least ten times. Only one base separates this from a far larger clonotype, so it likely reflects a read error. Other nucleotide sequences from this sample produce the same CDR3. V and J are TRDV2 and TRDJ1; 8 nucleotides match TRDD3. The germline CDR1 and CDR2 sequences are GEAIGNYY and EKD. The CDR3 is 15 residues long. CDR3 sequence reads: CACDLLGVYTDKLIF. CDR3 bases: TGTGCCTGTGATCTACTGGGGGTATACACCGATAAGCTCATCTTT.

This clone showed up just a few times. TCRdb's protein for this DNA is that of a much larger clone and differs from the translation at residue 6, likely a read error; the protein shown is the DNA translation. The rearrangement joins TRDV2 to TRDJ3; TRDD3 matches at 12 bases. The CDR3 spans 19 residues. Germline V gives CDR1 GEAIGNYY, CDR2 EKD. V dropped 2 bases and J dropped 3; count of bases not matched to a gene: 7. Written as DNA, the CDR3 is TGTGCCTGTGACAGTGCTGGGGGATACGGGGACTGGGACACCCGACAGATGTTTTTC. This gives the protein CACDSAGGYGDWDTRQMFF.

Details on this clone: This could be a read error, since a much larger clone is one nucleotide away. The same CDR3 arises from other DNA sequences in this sample as well. The chain uses TRDV2 and TRDJ3, with 10 bases fitting TRDD3. J was trimmed by 4 bases and V by 0 bases; bases with no gene match: 11. CDR3 length equals 20 residues. Germline V gene sequence: CDR1 GEAIGNYY, CDR2 EKD. Written as DNA, the CDR3 is TGTGCCTGTGACACCGCACCACTGGGGGATTTCTCTTGGGACACCCGACAGATGTTTTTC. As protein: CACDTAPLGDFSWDTRQMFF.

In the case of this clone: A read error is possible here, since a much larger clone lies one base away. This chain joins TRDV2 and TRDJ3, with TRDD3 matching over 10 bases. This CDR3 region has 24 residues. In germline, CDR1 is GEAIGNYY, CDR2 EKD. In DNA, the CDR3 is TGTGCCTGTGACACCGGGGGCTTACTGGGGGATTCGTGGCCGAGCTCCTGGGACGCCCGACAGATGTTTTTC. Its translation: CACDTGGLLGDSWPSSWDARQMFF.

There are a few counts of this clone. For this DNA, TCRdb reports the protein of a much larger clone, which diverges at residue 12, most likely from a read error; the protein presented here is translated directly from the DNA. The J gene is TRDJ1, the V gene TRDV1; 8 bases align to TRDD3. The CDR3 runs to 17 residues. V was pared by 2 bases and J by 3 bases, with 11 bases of the junction left unmatched. Germline-derived CDR1 and CDR2 are TSWWSYY and QGS. CDR3: CALGESAWGTYADKLIF. CDR3 DNA: TGTGCTCTTGGGGAATCGGCCTGGGGGACCTACGCCGATAAACTCATCTTT.

This clone was detected only a few times. A much larger clone differs by one base, so this may be a read error. The V gene is TRDV2, the J gene TRDJ3, with 11 bases fitting TRDD3. With 0 bases clipped from V and 3 bases from J, the junction kept 3 bases outside the gene matches. The CDR3 consists of 18 residues. CDR1 and CDR2 (germline): GEAIGNYY, EKD. CDR3 protein: CACDTGWGIRWDTRQMFF. DNA of the CDR3: TGTGCCTGTGACACCGGGTGGGGGATACGCTGGGACACCCGACAGATGTTTTTC.

A few counts support this clone. TCRdb lists the protein of a much larger clone for this DNA, which differs at residue 12, so this is likely a read error; the protein given here is translated from the DNA itself. The rearrangement links TRDV2 to TRDJ3; 7 positions agree with TRDD3. The CDR3 spans 19 residues. Germline lookup yields CDR1 GEAIGNYY and CDR2 EKD. The DNA of the CDR3 is TGTGCCTGTGACACCCTGGGGGCCTCTAGCTCCCGGGACACCCGACAGATGTTTTTC. This gives the protein CACDTLGASSSRDTRQMFF.

Remarks on this clone: The protein held in TCRdb is that of a much larger clone and does not match this DNA's translation at residue 7, likely because of a read error; the protein shown is translated from the DNA. The J gene is TRDJ3, the V gene TRDV2; 7 bases line up with TRDD3. Losses at the gene ends were 0 bases for V and 0 bases for J; bases not matched to a gene: 10. CDR3 size: 20 residues. Germline V gene lookup returns CDR1 GEAIGNYY and CDR2 EKD. The CDR3 region has the DNA TGTGCCTGTGACACCGTACCGGGGGATTCCAGCTCCTGGGACACCCGACAGATGTTTTTC. This gives the protein CACDTVPGDSSSWDTRQMFF.

This clone has only a few counts. TCRdb's entry gives the protein of a much larger clone, which mismatches this DNA's translation at residue 11, likely from a read error; the protein reported here is translated from the DNA. The chain combines TRDV2 with TRDJ3; 9 bases fit TRDD3. Germline V gene data show CDR1 as GEAIGNYY and CDR2 as EKD. V lost 3 bases and J lost 6; bases outside the gene matches: 11. The CDR3 is 18 residues long. This CDR3 is CACDPVLGDHQDTRQMFF. The CDR3 coding sequence is TGTGCCTGTGACCCCGTACTGGGGGACCACCAGGACACCCGACAGATGTTTTTC.

Notes on this clone: TCRdb attributes to this sequence the protein of a much larger clone, which differs from the DNA translation at residue 10; a read error is likely, and the protein displayed is translated from the DNA. This chain connects TRDV2 to TRDJ3; possibly TRDD2 or TRDD3 for D (5 bases each). The germline V gene has CDR1 GEAIGNYY and CDR2 EKD. The CDR3 consists of 18 residues. V lost 0 bases and J 5 bases, leaving 16 bases between the germline ends. CDR3 in DNA: TGTGCCTGTGACACCGTGGGGCCTACTGTCAGGGACACCCGACAGATGTTTTTC. This codes for CACDTVGPTVRDTRQMFF.